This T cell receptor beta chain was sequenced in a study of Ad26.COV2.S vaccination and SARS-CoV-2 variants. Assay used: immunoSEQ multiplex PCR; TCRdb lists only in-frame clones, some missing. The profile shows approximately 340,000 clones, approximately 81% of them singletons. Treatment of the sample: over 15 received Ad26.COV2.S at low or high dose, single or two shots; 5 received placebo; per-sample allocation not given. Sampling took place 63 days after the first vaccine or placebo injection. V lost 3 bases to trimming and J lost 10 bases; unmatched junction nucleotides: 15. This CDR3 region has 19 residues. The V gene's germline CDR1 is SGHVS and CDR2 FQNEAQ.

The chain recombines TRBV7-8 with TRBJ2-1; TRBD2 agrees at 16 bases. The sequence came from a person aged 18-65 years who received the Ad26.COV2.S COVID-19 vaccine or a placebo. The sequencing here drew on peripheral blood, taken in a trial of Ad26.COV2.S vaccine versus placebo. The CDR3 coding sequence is TGTGCCAGCAGCTTCGGGACTAGCGGGGGGGCTAGATTCGGACACGAGCAGTTCTTC. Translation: CASSFGTSGGARFGHEQFF.